This T cell receptor beta chain was sequenced during a study of early stage breast cancer tumors. For the study at large: Each sample averaged approximately 10-fold read coverage.

Points from the study as a whole: Comparing each tissue with blood distinguished tumor from normal in about 90% of the 16 patients.

The CDR3 covers 12 residues. V lost 7 bases, J lost 5 bases, and 6 bases stayed unmatched. The germline V gene has CDR1 SQVTM and CDR2 ANQGSEA. In this sample, this clone turned up a few times. No antigen is known for it. Method: immunoSEQ multiplex PCR; TCRdb's copy keeps in-frame clones and lacks some. Among around 25,000 clones listed, about 67% were seen once. Sequenced: breast tumor tissue. The TCR originated in a person aged 55-75 years with breast cancer. The rearrangement joins TRBV29-1 to TRBJ2-5, with TRBD1 identical over 8 bases. In DNA form, the CDR3 reads TGCAGCGCAGGGGACAGGCGGGAGACCCAGTACTTC. It is translated as CSAGDRRETQYF.